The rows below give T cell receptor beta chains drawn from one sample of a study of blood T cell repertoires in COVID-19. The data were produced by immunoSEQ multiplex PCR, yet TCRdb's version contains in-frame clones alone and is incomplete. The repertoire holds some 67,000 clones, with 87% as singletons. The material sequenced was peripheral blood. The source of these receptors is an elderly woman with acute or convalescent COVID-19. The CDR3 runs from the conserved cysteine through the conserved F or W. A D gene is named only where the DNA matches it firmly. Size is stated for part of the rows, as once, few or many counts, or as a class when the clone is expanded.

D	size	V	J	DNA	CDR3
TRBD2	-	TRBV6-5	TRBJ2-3	TGTGCCAGCAGAGGGACTAGGCTAGCAGATACGCAGTATTTT	CASRGTRLADTQYF
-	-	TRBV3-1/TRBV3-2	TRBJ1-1	TGTGCCAGCAGCCGTAGACAGATTAACACTGAAGCTTTCTTT	CASSRRQINTEAFF
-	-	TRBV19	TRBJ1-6	TGTGCCAGTCGTCATACCGCCGAGAGGGATAATTCACCCCTCCACTTT	CASRHTAERDNSPLHF
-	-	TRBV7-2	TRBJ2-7	TGTGCCAGCAGCTTAGTATTACACGGGTACGAGCAGTACTTC	CASSLVLHGYEQYF
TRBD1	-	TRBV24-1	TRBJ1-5	TGTGCCACCAGTGACCAGGGGGCGGATCAGCCCCAGCATTTT	CATSDQGADQPQHF
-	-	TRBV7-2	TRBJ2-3	TGTGCCAGCGACTGGGGGCTCGGCACAGATACGCAGTATTTT	CASDWGLGTDTQYF
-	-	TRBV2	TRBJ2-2	TGTGCCAGCCGCTCGTCCCAGGGGAGGGTCGGGGAGCTGTTTTTT	CASRSSQGRVGELFF
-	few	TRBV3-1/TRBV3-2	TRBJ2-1	TGTGCCAGCAGCCACCTAGCTTTTGAGCAGTTCTTC	CASSHLAFEQFF
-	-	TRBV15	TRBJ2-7	TGTGCCACCAGCAGAGATCTAGCTCCCCACTCATCCTACGAGCAGTACTTC	CATSRDLAPHSSYEQYF
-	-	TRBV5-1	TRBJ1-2	TGCGCCAGCAGCATAGAAGGGGTTGCCGACTATGGCTACACCTTC	CASSIEGVADYGYTF
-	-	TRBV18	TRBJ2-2	TGTGCCAGCTCACGGAGTCGGCCGCCCGGGGAGCTGTTTTTT	CASSRSRPPGELFF
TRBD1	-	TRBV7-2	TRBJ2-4	TGTGCCAGCAGCACTTCCGGGACAGGGAGTAACATTCAGTACTTC	CASSTSGTGSNIQYF
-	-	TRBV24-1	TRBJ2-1	TGTGCCACCACCTACCTAAATGAGCAGTTCTTC	CATTYLNEQFF
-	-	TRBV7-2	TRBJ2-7	TGTGCCAGCAGCACCAGGGGCTGGGGGTACGAGCAGTACTTC	CASSTRGWGYEQYF
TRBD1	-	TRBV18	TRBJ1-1	TGTGCCAGCTCGCCGGACAGGATTGAAGCTTTCTTT	CASSPDRIEAFF
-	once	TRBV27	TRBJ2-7	TGTGCCAGCAGTTTACATCGGTCCTACGAGCAGTACTTC	CASSLHRSYEQYF
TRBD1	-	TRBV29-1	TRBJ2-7	TGCAGCGTTGAGGGACAGGGGGCGTACGAGCAGTACTTC	CSVEGQGAYEQYF
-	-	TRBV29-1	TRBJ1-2	TGCAGCGGGTCAACAGGGAACTATGGCTACACCTTC	CSGSTGNYGYTF
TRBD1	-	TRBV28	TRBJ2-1	TGTGCCAGCAGTCACAGGGGGGCGAGCTCCTACAATGAGCAGTTCTTC	CASSHRGASSYNEQFF
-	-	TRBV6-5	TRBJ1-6	TGTGCCAGCAGTTACTCAGACAGATCTGAGTCACCCCTCCACTTT	CASSYSDRSESPLHF
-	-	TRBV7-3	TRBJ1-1	TGTGCCAGCAACCCCGGCAGGGGCACTGAAGCTTTCTTT	CASNPGRGTEAFF
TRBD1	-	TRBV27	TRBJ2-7	TGTGCCAGCAGGCGACAGGGCAACTACGAGCAGTACTTC	CASRRQGNYEQYF
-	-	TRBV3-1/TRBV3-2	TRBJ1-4	TGTGCCAGCAGCCAAGCAAGACAGCTTGGCGAAAAACTGTTTTTT	CASSQARQLGEKLFF
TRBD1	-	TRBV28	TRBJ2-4	TGTGCCAGCAGAGGGACAGACCCCATAGCCAAAAACATTCAGTACTTC	CASRGTDPIAKNIQYF
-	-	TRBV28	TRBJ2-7	TGTGCCAGCAAGGCAGGGGTCGAGCAGTACTTC	CASKAGVEQYF
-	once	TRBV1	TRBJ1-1	TGCACCAGCAGCCAAGATGGGACAGTTCTTACTCCGGGGAACACTGAAGCTTTCTTT	CTSSQDGTVLTPGNTEAFF
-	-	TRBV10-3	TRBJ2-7	TGTGCCATCAGTGAGCGAAGGGAGCACGAGCAGTACTTC	CAISERREHEQYF
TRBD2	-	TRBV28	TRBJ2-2	TGTGCCAGCAGCCGTCCGGGACTAGAGTTCACCGGGGAGCTGTTTTTT	CASSRPGLEFTGELFF
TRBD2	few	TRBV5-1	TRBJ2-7	TGCGCCAGCAGCCCCAGTAGCGGGGGGTTCTACGAGCAGTACTTC	CASSPSSGGFYEQYF
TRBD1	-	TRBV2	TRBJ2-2	TGTGCCATCCAGGCCGGGACAGGGAGAATCGGGGAGCTGTTTTTT	CAIQAGTGRIGELFF
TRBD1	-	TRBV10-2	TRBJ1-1	TGCGCCAGCAGGGAAACAGGGGGCAACACTGAAGCTTTCTTT	CASRETGGNTEAFF
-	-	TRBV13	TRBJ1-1	TGTGCCAGCAGCTCCGGACAGCGTGAAGCTTTCTTT	CASSSGQREAFF
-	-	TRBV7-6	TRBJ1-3	TGTGCCAGCAGCCCACCCGTGGTAGCTGGAAACACCATATATTTT	CASSPPVVAGNTIYF
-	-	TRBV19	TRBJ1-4	TGTACCAGTAGTATTTTGGGACAAGGTAATGAAAAACTGTTTTTT	CTSSILGQGNEKLFF
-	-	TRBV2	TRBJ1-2	TGTGCCAGCGTAGGGGAACAGGGACCCTACACCTTC	CASVGEQGPYTF
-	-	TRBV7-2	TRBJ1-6	TGTGCCAGCAGCCCACAACAGGTTTCACCCCTCCACTTT	CASSPQQVSPLHF
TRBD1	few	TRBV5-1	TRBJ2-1	TGCGCCAGCAGCTTAACCGGGACAGGGGGCTACAATGAGCAGTTCTTC	CASSLTGTGGYNEQFF
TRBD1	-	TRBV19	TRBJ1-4	TGTGCCAGTAGTACCCGGACAGGGGGTGAAAAACTGTTTTTT	CASSTRTGGEKLFF
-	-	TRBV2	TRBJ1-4	TGTGCCATCAAGACACAAACTAATGAAAAACTGTTTTTT	CAIKTQTNEKLFF
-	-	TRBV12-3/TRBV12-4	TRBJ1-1	TGTGCCAGCAGAAGACAGTTTAACACTGAAGCTTTCTTT	CASRRQFNTEAFF
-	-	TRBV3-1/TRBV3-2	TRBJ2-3	TGTGCCAGCAGCCCTACGACGGGACTCGACACAGATACGCAGTATTTT	CASSPTTGLDTDTQYF
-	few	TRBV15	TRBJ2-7	TGTGCCACCAGCAGTAGGCTCCAGGGCTCCTACGAGCAGTACTTC	CATSSRLQGSYEQYF